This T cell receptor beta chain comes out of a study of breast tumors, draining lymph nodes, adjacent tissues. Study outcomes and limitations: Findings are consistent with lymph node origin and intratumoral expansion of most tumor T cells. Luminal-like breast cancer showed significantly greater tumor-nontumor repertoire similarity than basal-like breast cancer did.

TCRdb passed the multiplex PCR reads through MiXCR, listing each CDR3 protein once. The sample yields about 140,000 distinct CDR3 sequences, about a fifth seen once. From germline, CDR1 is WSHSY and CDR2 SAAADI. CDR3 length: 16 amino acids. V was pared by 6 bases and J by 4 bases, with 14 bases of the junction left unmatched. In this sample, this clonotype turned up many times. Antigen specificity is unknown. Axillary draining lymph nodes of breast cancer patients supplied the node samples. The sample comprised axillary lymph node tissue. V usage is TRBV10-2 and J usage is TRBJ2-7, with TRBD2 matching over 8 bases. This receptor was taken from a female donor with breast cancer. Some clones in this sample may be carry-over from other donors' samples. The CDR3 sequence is CASRALIREGGYEQYF. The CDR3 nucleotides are TGCGCCAGCAGGGCCCTCATCCGGGAGGGCGGATACGAGCAGTACTTC.